One and the same sample provided the 22 T cell receptor beta chains below, sequenced in a study of blood T cell repertoires in COVID-19. Data came from immunoSEQ multiplex PCR; TCRdb stores just in-frame clones and leaves some out. The sample gives 45,000 to 55,000 clones, over 70% of which show up once; about 15% is in the top ten. Input material: peripheral blood. All receptors derive from a human donor with active or convalescent COVID-19. The donor label of this sample is uncertain.

This rearrangement joins TRBV28 to TRBJ2-1, with 7 bases that match TRBD2. Germline CDR1 MDHEN, CDR2 SYDVKM. Germline trimming cut 5 bases from V and 8 bases from J; bases unmatched to any gene: 9. The CDR3 covers 14 residues. Here the CDR3 DNA reads TGTGCCAGCAGTGTTGGGGGAGGGCCCTATGAGCAGTTCTTC. Its protein product is CASSVGGGPYEQFF. Looking up the rest from reference TRBV28 and TRBJ2-1 gives the full variable domain: DVKVTQSSRYLVKRTGEKVFLECVQDMDHENMFWYRQDPGLGLRLIYFSYDVKMKEKGDIPEGYSVSREKKERFSLILESASTNQTSMYLCASSVGGGPYEQFFGPGTRLTVL.

The V gene is TRBV29-1, the J gene TRBJ1-2, with 7 bases fitting TRBD1. The CDR3 is 12 amino acids. Trimming cost V 7 bases and J 8 bases; bases outside gene matches: 10. Germline CDR1 is SQVTM and CDR2 is ANQGSEA. This chain's CDR3 is CSAATGDRGYTF. In DNA form, the CDR3 reads TGCAGCGCAGCTACAGGGGACCGGGGCTACACCTTC.

This chain links TRBV11-2 with TRBJ1-1; unclear D gene. The germline gives CDR1 SGHAT, CDR2 FQNNGV. The length of the CDR3 is 13 residues. V lost 6 bases, J lost 3 bases, and 11 bases lay in between. CDR3 sequence: CASSLERYTEAFF. CDR3 bases: TGTGCCAGCAGTCTTGAACGGTACACTGAAGCTTTCTTT.

The chain links TRBV5-1 to TRBJ2-2, with no clear D. This CDR3 is built from 14 residues. CDR1 and CDR2 (germline): SGHRS, YFSETQ. Deletions cut 4 bases from V and 3 bases from J, with 10 bases between. In nucleotides, the CDR3 is TGCGCCAGCAGCACCCTGACTCACACCGGGGAGCTGTTTTTT. This gives the protein CASSTLTHTGELFF.

The chain links TRBV2 to TRBJ2-3; 11 bases map to TRBD2. Germline CDR1 and CDR2: SNHLY and FYNNEI. V lost 4 bases, J lost 6 bases, and 9 bases stayed unmatched. This CDR3 has 16 residues. The DNA for the CDR3 is TGTGCCAGCAGTGGTGTAGCGGGAGGGCCAGGGGATACGCAGTATTTT. Translated: CASSGVAGGPGDTQYF.

J is TRBJ1-1 and V is TRBV6-5; no reliable D call. V lost 6 bases, J lost 4 bases, and 15 bases lay in between. The CDR3 consists of 14 residues. Looked up from germline, CDR1 is MNHEY and CDR2 is SVGAGI. The DNA of the CDR3 is TGTGCCAGCAGCCGGACGGGGAGGTCCACTGAAGCTTTCTTT. Translating it yields CASSRTGRSTEAFF.

The chain uses TRBV6-6 and TRBJ1-3; unclear D gene. Germline V gene lookup returns CDR1 MNHNY and CDR2 SVGAGI (reference sequence). CDR3 size: 17 residues. The V and J ends lost 5 bases and 0 bases respectively, with 17 bases between them. As DNA, the CDR3 is TGTGCCAGCAGTCCGCACATCCCGCTCCCCTCTGGAAACACCATATATTTT. Amino acids: CASSPHIPLPSGNTIYF.

The rearrangement joins TRBV2 to TRBJ1-1, with 8 bases matching TRBD1. The CDR3 has 15 amino acids. CDR1 and CDR2 from the germline V gene are SNHLY and FYNNEI. The V and J ends lost 7 bases and 4 bases, in that order; junction bases with no gene match: 11. CDR3 loop: CASTQEGRGLTEAFF. DNA for the CDR3: TGTGCCAGCACCCAGGAGGGCAGGGGGCTCACTGAAGCTTTCTTT.

V usage is TRBV6-5 and J usage is TRBJ2-1, with TRBD2 matching 12 bases. Germline assignment: CDR1 MNHEY and CDR2 SVGAGI. This CDR3 is 15 amino acids long. The trim removed 2 bases at V and 9 bases at J, leaving 5 bases unmatched. In DNA form, the CDR3 reads TGTGCCAGCAGTTACCGACTAGCGGGAGAGCCTGAGCAGTTCTTC. This codes for CASSYRLAGEPEQFF.

V gene TRBV3-1 (or the pseudogene TRBV3-2) combines with J gene TRBJ1-3; no firm D call. Trimming removed 1 base from V and 0 bases from J, with 7 bases in between. The CDR3 sequence is 15 residues long. From germline, CDR1 is LGHDT and CDR2 YNNKEL (reference sequence). The CDR3 bases are TGTGCCAGCAGCCAAGGGTCGAGCTCTGGAAACACCATATATTTT. As protein: CASSQGSSSGNTIYF.

The chain employs TRBV5-8 and TRBJ2-7, with TRBD1 as a possible D gene (6 bases). Germline lookup yields CDR1 SGHTS and CDR2 YDEGEE. The length of the CDR3 is 15 residues. V was trimmed by 4 bases and J by 1 base, leaving 15 bases between them. In nucleotides, the CDR3 is TGTGCCAGCAGCCCCGGGCAGGGGCGATCCTACGAGCAGTACTTC. It codes for CASSPGQGRSYEQYF. Looking up the rest from reference TRBV5-8 and TRBJ2-7 gives the full variable domain: EAGVTQSPTHLIKTRGQQATLRCSPISGHTSVYWYQQALGLGLQFLLWYDEGEERNRGNFPPRFSGRQFPNYSSELNVNALELEDSALYLCASSPGQGRSYEQYFGPGTRLTVT.

The CDR3 is CASSWGGPTEAFF. The CDR3 DNA follows: TGTGCCAGCAGCTGGGGGGGTCCCACTGAAGCTTTCTTT. The rearrangement uses TRBV5-4 and TRBJ1-1; possibly TRBD1 for D (5 bases). The CDR3 has 13 amino acids. The V end lost 3 bases, the J end lost 4 bases, and 10 bases lay between the germline ends. Germline V gene sequence: CDR1 SGHNT, CDR2 YYREEE (reference sequence).

By share, this clone counts as medium-sized. The chain couples TRBV19 to TRBJ2-4, with 10 bases lining up with TRBD1. This CDR3 has 17 amino acids. V lost 4 bases to trimming and J lost 2 bases; unmatched junction nucleotides: 8. Germline assignment: CDR1 LNHDA and CDR2 SQIVND (reference sequence). As DNA, the CDR3 is TGTGCCAGTAGTACCGGAACGGGACAGGGGCCCAAAAACATTCAGTACTTC. Translated: CASSTGTGQGPKNIQYF.

This clone is labeled as medium-sized. V is TRBV30 and J is TRBJ2-7; the match to TRBD1 covers 8 bases. V lost 5 bases to trimming and J lost 4 bases; unmatched junction nucleotides: 4. The CDR3 is 12 residues long. Germline values: CDR1 GTSNPN, CDR2 SVGIG (reference sequence). For the CDR3, the DNA is TGTGCCTGGGGGACAGGACCTTACGAGCAGTACTTC. This encodes CAWGTGPYEQYF.

This clone has just a few counts. The gene calls are TRBV6-5 and TRBJ1-1, with D uncertain. Trimming removed 0 bases from V and 5 bases from J, with 10 bases in between. CDR1 and CDR2 (germline): MNHEY, SVGAGI. This CDR3 contains 14 residues. The CDR3 sequence: CASSYSERWTEAFF. As DNA, the CDR3 is TGTGCCAGCAGTTACTCAGAGCGGTGGACTGAAGCTTTCTTT.

The rearrangement links TRBV2 to TRBJ2-2, with 9 bases identical to TRBD2. Germline-derived CDR1 and CDR2 are SNHLY and FYNNEI. With 7 bases clipped from V and 2 bases from J, the junction kept 14 bases outside the gene matches. This CDR3 spans 18 amino acids. CDR3 loop: CASTARVLAGTNTGELFF. The CDR3 nucleotides read TGTGCCAGCACCGCGAGGGTTCTAGCGGGAACTAACACCGGGGAGCTGTTTTTT.

Here the CDR3 reads CASSDRGLGADTQYF. The CDR3 nucleotides are TGTGCCAGTAGTGACAGGGGGCTGGGGGCAGATACGCAGTATTTT. This chain joins TRBV19 and TRBJ2-3, with 10 positions matching TRBD1. Germline assignment: CDR1 LNHDA and CDR2 SQIVND (reference sequence). J was trimmed by 4 bases and V by 5 bases; bases with no gene match: 6. There are 15 residues in the CDR3. The full variable domain, with the rest looked up from reference TRBV19 and TRBJ2-3, is DGGITQSPKYLFRKEGQNVTLSCEQNLNHDAMYWYRQDPGQGLRLIYYSQIVNDFQKGDIAEGYSVSREKKESFPLTVTSAQKNPTAFYLCASSDRGLGADTQYFGPGTRLTVL.

This clone appeared once. V and J are TRBV4-1 and TRBJ2-1; 11 nucleotides line up with TRBD1. The length of the CDR3 is 15 residues. CDR1 and CDR2 from the germline V gene are MGHRA and YSYEKL. Trimming took 1 base from V and 10 from J; bases not matched to a gene: 6. The CDR3 bases are TGCGCCAGCAGCCAAGGGACAGGGGGCGCAGGGGAGCAGTTCTTC. Its protein product is CASSQGTGGAGEQFF.

V is TRBV10-3 and J is TRBJ2-7; TRBD1 aligns across 8 bases. The CDR3 is 16 amino acids. Unmatched junction bases numbered 17, after V lost 11 bases and J lost 2 bases. Germline CDR1 and CDR2: ENHRY and SYGVKD. The CDR3 nucleotides read TGTGCCTGCACAACACCAGGGACAGGTACTGCCTACGAGCAGTACTTC. It is translated as CACTTPGTGTAYEQYF.

The chain employs TRBV6-2 or TRBV6-3 and TRBJ2-1; maybe TRBD2 (5 bases). Deletions cut 4 bases from V and 8 bases from J, with 9 bases between. This CDR3 region has 12 residues. Germline V gene data show CDR1 as MNHEY and CDR2 as SVGEGT. The CDR3 reads CASSSGRDEQFF. CDR3 nucleotides: TGTGCCAGCAGTTCTGGGCGGGATGAGCAGTTCTTC.

The chain has TRBV3-1 (or the pseudogene TRBV3-2) and TRBJ1-6, with D hard to call. Germline V gives CDR1 LGHDT, CDR2 YNNKEL (reference sequence). Trimming cost V 3 bases and J 7 bases, with 7 bases left between them. The length of the CDR3 is 13 residues. CDR3 nucleotide sequence: TGTGCCAGCAGCCATGGTACAAATTCACCCCTCCACTTT. Its translation is CASSHGTNSPLHF.

This clone showed up just a few times. The chain combines TRBV7-8 with TRBJ1-1; 7 nucleotides agree with TRBD1. Trimming at V came to 1 base and at J to 1 base, leaving 9 bases not matched to a gene. The length of the CDR3 is 17 residues. Germline assignment: CDR1 SGHVS and CDR2 FQNEAQ. CDR3 sequence: CASSLGNRGMTNTEAFF. CDR3 DNA: TGTGCCAGCAGCTTAGGCAACAGGGGTATGACGAACACTGAAGCTTTCTTT.